The 26 T cell receptor beta chains in this list originate from one sample, sequenced in a study of blood T cell repertoires in COVID-19. The method was immunoSEQ multiplex PCR; TCRdb's version includes in-frame clones alone and lacks a portion of them. Here the sample spans 180,000 or so clones, roughly nine tenths being singletons. The sequenced sample consisted of peripheral blood. These TCRs come from a middle-aged man with acute or convalescent COVID-19.

CDR3 protein: CASSGERTADTQYF. The CDR3 DNA follows: TGTGCCAGCAGCGGAGAACGGACAGCAGATACGCAGTATTTT. J is TRBJ2-3 and V is TRBV7-2, with TRBD1 as a possible D gene (6 bases). Trimming took 5 bases from V and 4 from J, leaving 13 bases between them. Germline-derived CDR1 and CDR2 are SGHTA and FQGNSA. The CDR3 consists of 14 residues.

The chain is built from TRBV12-3 or TRBV12-4 and TRBJ1-1, with D possibly being TRBD1 (5 bases). Trimming took 3 bases from V and 11 from J, leaving 10 bases between them. The CDR3 is 11 amino acids. The CDR3 nucleotides read TGTGCCAGCAGTTTTAGGGGCAGGGCTTTCTTT. Protein: CASSFRGRAFF.

This chain connects TRBV2 to TRBJ1-2, with D perhaps matching TRBD1 (5 bases). The germline V gene encodes CDR1 SNHLY and CDR2 FYNNEI. The V end was cut by 2 bases, the J end by 1 base, with 11 bases between. The CDR3 extends over 15 amino acids. The DNA for the CDR3 is TGTGCCAGCAGTGAAACAGGAAGATTTAACTATGGCTACACCTTC. Protein: CASSETGRFNYGYTF.

The chain joins TRBV28 to TRBJ1-1, with TRBD1 identical over 10 bases. V shed 6 bases and J 3 bases; nucleotides not matched to a gene: 10. CDR1 and CDR2 (germline): MDHEN, SYDVKM. The CDR3 is 16 amino acids. For the CDR3, the DNA is TGTGCCAGCAGACCCCAGGACAGGGGGATCGACACTGAAGCTTTCTTT. It codes for CASRPQDRGIDTEAFF.

This chain uses TRBV5-1 with TRBJ2-7; 14 bases match TRBD2. The CDR3 extends over 17 amino acids. Germline CDR1 is SGHRS and CDR2 is YFSETQ. With V trimmed by 4 bases and J by 7 bases, 13 bases remained unmatched. The CDR3 spells CASSPTSGGARRREQYF. CDR3 DNA: TGCGCCAGCAGCCCGACTAGCGGGGGGGCCCGGCGACGTGAGCAGTACTTC. Complete variable domain (other parts from reference TRBV5-1 and TRBJ2-7): KAGVTQTPRYLIKTRGQQVTLSCSPISGHRSVSWYQQTPGQGLQFLFEYFSETQRNKGNFPGRFSGRQFSNSRSEMNVSTLELGDSALYLCASSPTSGGARRREQYFGPGTRLTVT.

V gene TRBV6-6 combines with J gene TRBJ1-3; no firm D call. The CDR3 sequence is 11 residues long. Per germline, CDR1 MNHNY and CDR2 SVGAGI (reference sequence). V was shortened by 8 bases and J by 4 bases, with 6 bases between the two germline ends. The CDR3: CASAGGNTIYF. The CDR3 coding sequence is TGTGCCAGCGCCGGGGGAAACACCATATATTTT.

The CDR3 DNA reads TGTGCCACCAGCGATCAGGGACTGGGATCCGAGCAGTACTTC. It yields the protein CATSDQGLGSEQYF. The rearrangement uses TRBV15 and TRBJ2-7; the D gene is possibly TRBD2 (6 bases). This CDR3 comprises 14 residues. V lost 5 bases to trimming and J lost 6 bases, with 17 bases between them. Germline V CDR1 and CDR2: LNHNV, YYDKDF (reference sequence).

The chain uses TRBV7-8 and TRBJ2-1; the match to TRBD2 covers 7 bases. CDR3 length: 18 residues. Germline CDR1 is SGHVS and CDR2 is FQNEAQ. V dropped 0 bases and J dropped 6; count of bases not matched to a gene: 14. This CDR3 reads CASSLAFMETSPSNEQFF. In DNA, the CDR3 is TGTGCCAGCAGCTTAGCGTTCATGGAGACTAGCCCCTCCAATGAGCAGTTCTTC.

This clone was seen just once. This chain connects TRBV5-5 to TRBJ1-1; D possibly corresponds to TRBD1 (6 bases). Trimming shortened V by 5 bases and J by 10 bases, and 18 bases separated the two germline ends. Germline CDR1 SGHKS, CDR2 YYEKEE (reference sequence). This CDR3 comprises 13 residues. CDR3 sequence: CASRVGDRSGAFF. The DNA for the CDR3 is TGTGCCAGCAGGGTGGGAGACAGGTCGGGAGCTTTCTTT.

V is TRBV5-1 and J is TRBJ2-2; 7 bases are a match to TRBD1. The germline gives CDR1 SGHRS, CDR2 YFSETQ. There are 15 residues in the CDR3. The trim removed 7 bases at V and 0 bases at J, leaving 6 bases unmatched. The DNA for the CDR3 is TGCGCCAGCGATACCGGGACAGCGAACACCGGGGAGCTGTTTTTT. Translation: CASDTGTANTGELFF.

The gene calls are TRBV30 and TRBJ2-1; TRBD2 matches at 11 bases. The germline V gene encodes CDR1 GTSNPN and CDR2 SVGIG (reference sequence). CDR3 length: 14 residues. Unmatched junction bases numbered 4, after V lost 3 bases and J lost 6 bases. CDR3 in amino acids: CAWRSSGGANEQFF. The CDR3 DNA is TGTGCCTGGAGAAGTAGCGGGGGGGCCAATGAGCAGTTCTTC.

The chain joins TRBV21-1 to TRBJ2-1; TRBD2 was called by the table and not checked on the DNA. TRBV21-1 is termed a pseudogene. This CDR3 is built from 19 residues. CDR3 region: CASTILGLAGGFLYNEQFF. DNA of the CDR3: TGTGCCAGCACCATCCTCGGACTAGCGGGGGGGTTTTTGTACAATGAGCAGTTCTTC.

V usage is TRBV5-1 and J usage is TRBJ2-7; 10 bases match TRBD1. CDR1 and CDR2 (germline): SGHRS, YFSETQ. V shed 5 bases and J 4 bases; nucleotides not matched to a gene: 6. The CDR3 is 14 amino acids. The CDR3: CASSYTGQGYEQYF. The CDR3 DNA reads as TGCGCCAGCAGTTATACGGGACAGGGGTACGAGCAGTACTTC. Combining the CDR3 with reference TRBV5-1 and TRBJ2-7 gives the whole variable domain KAGVTQTPRYLIKTRGQQVTLSCSPISGHRSVSWYQQTPGQGLQFLFEYFSETQRNKGNFPGRFSGRQFSNSRSEMNVSTLELGDSALYLCASSYTGQGYEQYFGPGTRLTVT.

This chain joins TRBV12-5 and TRBJ2-1, with D tentatively TRBD2 (6 bases). V dropped 5 bases and J dropped 2 bases, with 13 bases sitting between them. From germline, CDR1 is LGHNT and CDR2 FRNRAP. The CDR3 spans 15 residues. CDR3 protein: CASGLGLATYNEQFF. The CDR3 region has the DNA TGTGCTAGTGGTCTCGGCCTAGCGACCTACAATGAGCAGTTCTTC.

This clone was seen once. Other DNA sequences from this sample encode an identical CDR3 as well. V and J are TRBV18 and TRBJ1-1; the match to TRBD1 covers 9 bases. This CDR3 is 13 amino acids long. V gave up 3 bases and J gave up 4 bases; unmatched junction bases: 0. Looked up from germline, CDR1 is KGHSH and CDR2 is LQKENI. In nucleotides, the CDR3 is TGTGCCAGCTCACCGGACAGGGGCACTGAAGCTTTCTTT. Protein product: CASSPDRGTEAFF.

The chain carries TRBV19 and TRBJ1-4, with 7 nucleotides matching TRBD1. V gave up 0 bases and J gave up 8 bases; unmatched junction bases: 9. This CDR3 is built from 16 residues. Germline CDR1 is LNHDA and CDR2 is SQIVND (reference sequence). DNA for the CDR3: TGTGCCAGTAGTATAGATCGACAGGGTCGGAGAGAAAAACTGTTTTTT. Translation gives CASSIDRQGRREKLFF. The full variable domain, its missing parts supplied by reference TRBV19 and TRBJ1-4, is DGGITQSPKYLFRKEGQNVTLSCEQNLNHDAMYWYRQDPGQGLRLIYYSQIVNDFQKGDIAEGYSVSREKKESFPLTVTSAQKNPTAFYLCASSIDRQGRREKLFFGSGTQLSVL.

In DNA form, the CDR3 reads TGTGCCAGCTCGGGGACACCGGATGGGACCCAGTACTTC. The encoded protein is CASSGTPDGTQYF. The chain has TRBV11-3 and TRBJ2-5, with D possibly TRBD1 on 6 matching bases. Trimming left V 8 bases short and J 7 bases short, with 17 bases between. The CDR3 length is 13 residues. In germline, CDR1 is SGHNT, CDR2 YENEEA. Together with reference TRBV11-3 and TRBJ2-5, the CDR3 gives the full variable domain: EAGVVQSPRYKIIEKKQPVAFWCNPISGHNTLYWYLQNLGQGPELLIRYENEEAVDDSQLPKDRFSAERLKGVDSTLKIQPAELGDSAVYLCASSGTPDGTQYFGPGTRLLVL.

The chain is built from TRBV19 and TRBJ1-3; D gene unclear. Germline CDR1 and CDR2: LNHDA and SQIVND (reference sequence). Trimming cost V 2 bases and J 2 bases, with 10 bases left between them. The CDR3 spans 15 residues. The CDR3 coding sequence is TGTGCCAGTAGTATAAGCCTGATCCCTGGAAACACCATATATTTT. This codes for CASSISLIPGNTIYF.

CDR3 protein: CASSSTSGGYYNEQFF. The CDR3 DNA reads as TGTGCCAGCAGTTCGACTAGCGGGGGCTACTACAATGAGCAGTTCTTC. This chain links TRBV6-2 or TRBV6-3 with TRBJ2-1, with 12 bases fitting TRBD2. Germline V gene data show CDR1 as MNHEY and CDR2 as SVGEGT. The CDR3 sequence is 16 residues long. V was pared by 4 bases and J by 3 bases, with 4 bases of the junction left unmatched.

V usage is TRBV29-1 and J usage is TRBJ2-2; D possibly corresponds to TRBD1 (5 bases). V lost 4 bases and J lost 4, with 10 bases in between. CDR1 SQVTM and CDR2 ANQGSEA come from the germline V gene. The CDR3 spans 13 residues. The CDR3 loop reads CSVGRATTGELFF. CDR3 sequence (DNA): TGCAGCGTTGGCAGGGCGACCACCGGGGAGCTGTTTTTT.

The chain uses TRBV27 and TRBJ1-5; D call uncertain. This CDR3 has 13 residues. Germline V gives CDR1 MNHEY, CDR2 SMNVEV (reference sequence). The V end lost 0 bases, the J end lost 7 bases, and 7 bases lay between the germline ends. This CDR3 reads CASSLSRIQPQHF. The CDR3 DNA reads as TGTGCCAGCAGTTTATCGAGAATCCAGCCCCAGCATTTT.

The CDR3 nucleotides read TGTGCCAGCAGTGATAGGGGTAGCGGGGGGCCGGGGGATACGCAGTATTTT. Its protein product is CASSDRGSGGPGDTQYF. The rearrangement links TRBV2 to TRBJ2-3, with TRBD2 matching 10 bases. CDR3 size: 17 residues. The germline CDR1 and CDR2 sequences are SNHLY and FYNNEI. With 3 bases clipped from V and 6 bases from J, the junction kept 12 bases outside the gene matches. Using reference TRBV2 and TRBJ2-3 for the parts outside the CDR3, the full variable domain is EPEVTQTPSHQVTQMGQEVILRCVPISNHLYFYWYRQILGQKVEFLVSFYNNEISEKSEIFDDQFSVERPDGSNFTLKIRSTKLEDSAMYFCASSDRGSGGPGDTQYFGPGTRLTVL.

J is TRBJ2-7 and V is TRBV12-3 or TRBV12-4; 7 bases agree with TRBD1. This CDR3 is 13 amino acids long. Trimming removed 6 bases from V and 4 bases from J; junction bases left unmatched: 6. In nucleotides, the CDR3 is TGTGCCAGCAGGCAACAGGGGAAGTACGAGCAGTACTTC. Residues: CASRQQGKYEQYF.

V usage is TRBV7-2 and J usage is TRBJ1-6, with D perhaps matching TRBD1 (6 bases). CDR1 and CDR2 (germline): SGHTA, FQGNSA. The CDR3 loop spans 18 amino acids. V was pared by 0 bases and J by 7 bases, with 19 bases between. CDR3 nucleotide sequence: TGTGCCAGCAGCTTAGCGCACACCGAGACAGGCCAGAATTCACCCCTCCACTTT. Its translation: CASSLAHTETGQNSPLHF.

This clone was recorded a few times. V gene TRBV14 combines with J gene TRBJ2-1, with D hard to call. CDR3 length equals 16 residues. V gave up 2 bases and J gave up 0 bases, with 11 bases separating them. Germline V gives CDR1 SGHDN, CDR2 FVKESK. CDR3 DNA sequence: TGTGCCAGCAGCCAACCCGACTGGAGCTCCTACAATGAGCAGTTCTTC. Translation gives CASSQPDWSSYNEQFF.

The gene calls are TRBV27 and TRBJ2-7; 10 nucleotides agree with TRBD2. V was clipped by 5 bases and J by 7 bases; unmatched bases: 8. Germline V gene lookup returns CDR1 MNHEY and CDR2 SMNVEV (reference sequence). The CDR3 extends over 14 amino acids. The CDR3 DNA reads TGTGCCAGCAGTCGTAGCGGGGGGCCGGGAGAGCAGTACTTC. It translates to CASSRSGGPGEQYF.